Reported below is one T cell receptor beta chain. This clone is a singleton in its sample. Its cognate antigen has yet to be identified. Per-nucleotide qualities are absent, and no much larger clonotype sits a single base away. Including the terminal cysteine and phenylalanine, the CDR3 comprises 15 residues. Only the CDR3 part of the read is kept: 45 bases, read in frame from the first base. The V and J ends are trimmed by 2 bases and 3 bases, leaving 11 bases between them. The germline V gene (reference sequence) yields SEHNR for CDR1 and FQNEAQ for CDR2. This record belongs to a study of blood T cell repertoires in COVID-19 (dated by TCRdb to 2018 to 2021). With respect to the entire study: Samples from collaborators originated in the United States, Italy and Spain and spanned both the acute and convalescent phases of COVID-19. Where HLA class I and class II types were available, the types were taken from metadata supplied by the sample provider, not from assay-based typing. Nearly every sample came with metadata listing a de-identified subject ID, COVID-19 status, age in years and sex. The prospective study material was composed of cDNA or gDNA derived from T cells, B-cell-depleted T cells, or PBMCs. Deeply sampled blood TCRbeta repertoires from subjects exposed to, actively infected with, or recovered from COVID-19 were included in the dataset. The repertoires were made available in a free public database intended to serve as a resource for research on the immune response to SARS-CoV-2. Samples came from the ongoing ImmuneRACE study (first 160 participants) plus 1,254 subjects from 6 global collaborators.

Overall study results and their limits: The quantity of clinical and demographic metadata differed by source and by participant and was supplied without curation.

TCRbeta CDR3 regions were amplified from genomic DNA using the immunoSEQ Assay, a bias-controlled multiplex PCR. Per the original workflow: Nucleated cell counts per sample were estimated from amplification of reference gene primers within the assay. Sequence reads were collapsed and filtered to measure the absolute abundance of every unique TCRbeta CDR3 rearrangement. Productive Simpson clonality was computed per sample as the square root of Simpson's diversity index over productive rearrangements. Held by TCRdb, this immuneACCESS table contains in-frame sequences only and omits some clones. Under half of the omission traces to an unresolved V gene where checked; the cause of the rest is unknown. V and J calls and clone size are given by that table; D and trimming were obtained from the DNA. This sample comprises under 200,000 clones, roughly 80% of them detected only once. The ten largest make up under 3% of the sample.

Each collaborating institution followed its own protocols to collect whole blood in K2EDTA tubes. For TCRbeta analysis, collaborators shipped samples as frozen whole blood, isolated PBMCs, or DNA extracted from either of those sample types. The chain employs TRBV7-9 and TRBJ2-1, and possibly TRBD1, on 6 matching bases. The TCR sequence derives from a human donor with acute or convalescent COVID-19. The donor label of this sample is uncertain. The sample taken for sequencing was peripheral blood. CDR3 reads: CASSLLMDSYNEQFF. In nucleotide form, the sequence is TGTGCCAGCAGCTTACTAATGGACAGCTACAATGAGCAGTTCTTC. When the CDR3 is completed using the reference TRBV7-9 and TRBJ2-1 genes on either side, the full variable domain is DTGVSQNPRHKITKRGQNVTFRCDPISEHNRLYWYRQTLGQGPEFLTYFQNEAQLEKSRLLSDRFSAERPKGSFSTLEIQRTEQGDSAMYLCASSLLMDSYNEQFFGPGTRLTVL.